This T cell receptor beta chain is from a study of vaccination and CD4 T cells after COVID-19. CDR1 and CDR2 (germline): SGHAT, FQNNGV. Trimming stripped 2 bases from V and 5 bases from J, with 11 bases between. The CDR3 has 14 amino acids. Sequenced with the Oncomine TCR Beta short-read assay was DNA taken from cultured CD4+ T cells. The source of extracted genomic DNA was cultured CD4+ T cells. TCRdb called the PCR reads again in MiXCR, with one record for every CDR3 protein. The table shows 9,800 or so distinct CDR3 sequences, with 30% to 40% occurring only once. In its sample, this clonotype was seen a few times. The antigen is undetermined. The treatment: roughly 11-day PBMC culture with coronavirus spike peptide pools or control peptides (ViraFEST assay). Antigen-specific T cells were expanded with peptide pools by ViraFEST, and TCRs were then sequenced.

Material for sequencing was CD4+ T cells from blood, cultured in vitro. The gene calls are TRBV11-2 and TRBJ2-3; maybe TRBD1 (5 bases). The origin of this receptor is a human donor who had recovered from COVID-19. CDR3 region: CASSLSQGLDTQYF. The DNA for the CDR3 is TGTGCCAGCAGCTTATCCCAGGGTTTAGATACGCAGTATTTT. Complete variable domain (other parts from reference TRBV11-2 and TRBJ2-3): EAGVAQSPRYKIIEKRQSVAFWCNPISGHATLYWYQQILGQGPKLLIQFQNNGVVDDSQLPKDRFSAERLKGVDSTLKIQPAKLEDSAVYLCASSLSQGLDTQYFGPGTRLTVL.